This TCR beta chain came from a study of read filtering for tumor transcriptome and immune sequencing. From roughly 0.4 ug of RNA, a library with molecular barcoded alpha/delta and beta/gamma adaptors was made. One entry per CDR3 protein results from TCRdb running MiXCR on the reads. The sample comprises 20,000 to 30,000 distinct CDR3 sequences, about 22% of which are singletons, and around 47% rests with the top ten. The study, taken as a whole, reports: The CD138-negative fraction was mixed bone marrow immune cells, not pure T cells.

Many counts were recorded for this clonotype. Its matching antigen is unknown. This CDR3 is built from 17 residues. The V segment lost 4 bases and the J segment 3 bases; nucleotides outside the gene matches: 12. Per the germline V gene, CDR1 is SGHRS and CDR2 is YFSETQ. This TCR was recovered from a donor aged 40 or over with multiple myeloma. The sequenced sample consisted of a population of CD138-negative cells sorted from bone marrow. This chain joins TRBV5-1 and TRBJ2-7; TRBD1 matches 11 bases. For the CDR3, the DNA is TGCGCCAGCAGCACCACCCGGACAGGGGGCGCGAACTACGAGCAGTACTTC. Its protein product is CASSTTRTGGANYEQYF.